The 7 T cell receptor beta chains below come from one sample, sequenced in a study of cytomegalovirus exposure and HLA in healthy donors. Use of 60 Vbeta and 13 Jbeta primers characterized the PCR. Only in-frame clones appear in the TCRdb table, and some are missing; sequencing was by immunoSEQ multiplex PCR. The profile shows 150,000 to 200,000 clones, about 62% of them singletons. Sequences were obtained from PBMCs. The receptors were gathered from a middle-aged man in good health and CMV-seronegative.

This chain links TRBV6-5 with TRBJ1-5; D remains ambiguous. From germline, CDR1 is MNHEY and CDR2 SVGAGI. The V end was cut by 0 bases, the J end by 7 bases, with 7 bases between. The CDR3 is made up of 13 amino acids. In DNA, the CDR3 is TGTGCCAGCAGTTACTCGATCGGGCAGCCCCAGCATTTT. It is translated as CASSYSIGQPQHF.

Here the CDR3 DNA reads TGTGCCAGCAGGAGTACAGTTAGCTCCTACAATGAGCAGTTCTTC. Its translation is CASRSTVSSYNEQFF. The genes are TRBV6-5 and TRBJ2-1; D is ambiguous. CDR1 and CDR2 from the germline V gene are MNHEY and SVGAGI. Trimming stripped 6 bases from V and 0 bases from J, with 12 bases between. This CDR3 region has 15 residues.

The chain employs TRBV19 and TRBJ2-5; 9 bases agree with TRBD2. Judging by the DNA end, TRBJ2-7 fits better; the J call may be wrong. CDR1 and CDR2 (germline): LNHDA, SQIVND (reference sequence). CDR3 length: 14 residues. CDR3 nucleotide sequence: TGTGCCAGTAGTATTCGGCGGGAGGGGTACGAGCAGTACTTC. Its protein product is CASSIRREGYEQYF.

The chain links TRBV2 to TRBJ2-1, with 9 nucleotides matching TRBD2. This CDR3 region has 14 residues. The germline V gene has CDR1 SNHLY and CDR2 FYNNEI. Unmatched junction bases numbered 12, after V lost 9 bases and J lost 9 bases. This CDR3 reads CARQGVAGEVEQFF. CDR3 sequence (DNA): TGTGCCAGACAGGGTGTAGCGGGAGAGGTTGAGCAGTTCTTC.

This clone was recorded only once. The rearrangement uses TRBV7-2 and TRBJ2-2, with D uncertain. CDR1 SGHTA and CDR2 FQGNSA come from the germline V gene. Trimming took 2 bases from V and 1 from J, leaving 5 bases between them. The CDR3 contains 14 residues. CDR3 bases: TGTGCCAGCAGCTTATTCCGGAACACCGGGGAGCTGTTTTTT. Amino acids: CASSLFRNTGELFF.

In its sample, this clone was seen a few times. CDR3 nucleotide sequence: TGCGCCAGCAGCTTGGCCGGCGGGGGGGGAGAGACCCAGTACTTC. Protein product: CASSLAGGGGETQYF. The V call is TRBV5-1, the J call TRBJ2-5; 9 bases are shared with TRBD2. The CDR3 sequence is 15 residues long. Trimming cost V 0 bases and J 4 bases; bases outside gene matches: 4. CDR1 SGHRS and CDR2 YFSETQ come from the germline V gene. Filled out from reference TRBV5-1 and TRBJ2-5, the complete variable domain reads KAGVTQTPRYLIKTRGQQVTLSCSPISGHRSVSWYQQTPGQGLQFLFEYFSETQRNKGNFPGRFSGRQFSNSRSEMNVSTLELGDSALYLCASSLAGGGGETQYFGPGTRLLVL.

The chain combines TRBV18 with TRBJ2-3; D may be TRBD2 (6 bases). The CDR3 consists of 16 residues. Germline values: CDR1 KGHSH, CDR2 LQKENI. Between the trimmed V and J ends, which lost 0 bases and 4 bases, there was a span of 14 bases. CDR3 in amino acids: CASSPPERVRADTQYF. Here the CDR3 DNA reads TGTGCCAGCTCACCACCCGAGCGGGTAAGAGCAGATACGCAGTATTTT.